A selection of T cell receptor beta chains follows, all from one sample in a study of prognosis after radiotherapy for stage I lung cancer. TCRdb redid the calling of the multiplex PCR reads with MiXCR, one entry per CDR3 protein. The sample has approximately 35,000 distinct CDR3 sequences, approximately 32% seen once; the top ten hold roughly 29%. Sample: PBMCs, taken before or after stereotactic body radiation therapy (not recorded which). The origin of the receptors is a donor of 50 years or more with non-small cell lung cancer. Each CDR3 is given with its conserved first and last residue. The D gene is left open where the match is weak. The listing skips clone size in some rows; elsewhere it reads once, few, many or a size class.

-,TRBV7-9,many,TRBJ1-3,TGTGCCAGCAGGTCAGGGGCTGGAAACACCATATATTTT,CASRSGAGNTIYF
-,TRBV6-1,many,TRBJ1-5,TGTGCCAGCAGAGGACTTCAGCCCCAGCATTTT,CASRGLQPQHF
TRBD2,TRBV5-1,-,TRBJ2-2,TGCGCCAGCAGCTTGGAACTAGCGGGAGTTGGTAGCGCCGGGGAGCTGTTTTTT,CASSLELAGVGSAGELFF
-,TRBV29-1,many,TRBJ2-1,TGCAGCGTTGATCTCCCTAGCGAGGATGAGCAGTTCTTC,CSVDLPSEDEQFF
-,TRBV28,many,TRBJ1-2,TGTGCCAGCAGTTTCGTGACACGGCACTATGGCTACACCTTC,CASSFVTRHYGYTF
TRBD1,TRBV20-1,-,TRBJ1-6,TGCAGTGCTAGAGATCAAGTCCAGGGGGCTTACGATTCACCCCTCCACTTT,CSARDQVQGAYDSPLHF
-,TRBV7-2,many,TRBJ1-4,TGTGCCAGCAGCTCTCGACCTACAGTGCTTTTTGCTAATGAAAAACTGTTTTTT,CASSSRPTVLFANEKLFF
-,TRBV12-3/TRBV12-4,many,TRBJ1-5,TGTGCCAGCAGTCTCACAGGGATGAGCAATCAGCCCCAGCATTTT,CASSLTGMSNQPQHF
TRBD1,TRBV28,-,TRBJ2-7,TGTGCCAGCATCCCCCGGACAGGGCCCTGCGAGCAGTACTTC,CASIPRTGPCEQYF
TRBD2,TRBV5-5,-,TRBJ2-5,TGTGCCAACAGCTTTGTGCCTAGCGGACAAGAGACCCAGTACTTC,CANSFVPSGQETQYF
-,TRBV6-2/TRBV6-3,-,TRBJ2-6,TGTGCCAGTAATAGGGACACCTCTGGGGCCAACGTCCTGACTTTC,CASNRDTSGANVLTF
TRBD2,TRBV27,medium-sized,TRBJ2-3,TGTGCCAGCAGTTTACAGGGAGGGCCCTACACAGATACGCAGTATTTT,CASSLQGGPYTDTQYF
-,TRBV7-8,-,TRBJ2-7,TGTGCCAGCAGCTTTTTAGCGTCCTCCTACGAGCAGTATTTC,CASSFLASSYEQYF
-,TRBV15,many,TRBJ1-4,TGTGCCACCAGCAGTTCCGTCGACAGCACTAATGAAAAACTGTTTTTT,CATSSSVDSTNEKLFF
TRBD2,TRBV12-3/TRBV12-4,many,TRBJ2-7,TGTGCCAGCAGTTTCCGGGCCGGGACTAGAGACGAGCAGTACTTC,CASSFRAGTRDEQYF
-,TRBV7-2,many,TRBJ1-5,TGTGCCAGCAGTTTTAGTAGCAATCAGCCCCAGCATTTT,CASSFSSNQPQHF